These 15 T cell receptor beta chains share one sample of origin, sequenced in a study of Graves' ophthalmopathy and Graves' hyperthyroidism. Transcripts of RNA were the source for amplifying TCR beta CDR3 regions. HTBI-primed first-round RT-PCR preceded second-round multiplex PCR. One entry per CDR3 protein, called by TCRdb with MiXCR from the multiplex PCR reads. The table shows 660,000 or so distinct CDR3 sequences, with about two fifths occurring only once. Material: peripheral blood. All receptors derive from an adult man with Graves' ophthalmopathy.

Concerning this clonotype itself: This clone may be a read error of a much larger clone one base away. The V gene is TRBV6-6, the J gene TRBJ1-1; D unclear. V was shortened by 4 bases and J by 7 bases, with 13 bases between the two germline ends. The length of the CDR3 is 13 residues. CDR1 is MNHNY, CDR2 SVGAGI, per germline (reference sequence). CDR3 in DNA: TGTGCCAGCAGTTTCTCGAGGGCGAGTGAAGCTTTCTTT. Translating gives CASSFSRASEAFF.

This chain uses TRBV12-3 or TRBV12-4 with TRBJ1-1; no firm D call. There are 14 residues in the CDR3. The V gene lost 6 bases and the J gene lost 2 bases, with 13 bases spanning the gap. The CDR3: CASSPRPGNTEAFF. Here the CDR3 DNA reads TGTGCCAGCAGCCCAAGGCCGGGTAACACTGAAGCTTTCTTT.

Ten or more counts support this clonotype. The genes are TRBV10-3 and TRBJ2-7; D is undetermined. The CDR3 covers 13 residues. CDR1 is ENHRY and CDR2 is SYGVKD in the germline V gene. Trimming took off 8 bases at V and 0 bases at J, with 11 bases between the two ends. The CDR3 reads CAIGEINSYEQYF. The CDR3 DNA follows: TGTGCCATCGGCGAGATAAACTCCTACGAGCAGTACTTC.

CDR3 amino acids: CASRAEGTQYF. The CDR3 nucleotides read TGTGCCAGCAGAGCAGAGGGGACCCAGTACTTC. V is TRBV10-3 and J is TRBJ2-5; D may be TRBD2 (5 bases). V was pared by 10 bases and J by 7 bases, with 13 bases between. The CDR3 totals 11 residues. Germline values: CDR1 ENHRY, CDR2 SYGVKD.

This clonotype was observed a few times. The gene calls are TRBV5-1 and TRBJ2-5; TRBD2 agrees at 8 bases. Trimming at V came to 5 bases and at J to 7 bases, leaving 13 bases not matched to a gene. This CDR3 has 15 amino acids. In germline, CDR1 is SGHRS, CDR2 YFSETQ. CDR3 residues: CASRNLRGATATQYF. The DNA for the CDR3 is TGCGCCAGCAGAAACTTGCGGGGGGCGACAGCGACCCAGTACTTC.

This clonotype was picked up many times. This sequence joins TRBV2 and TRBJ2-7, with 7 bases matching TRBD1. The CDR3 totals 14 residues. CDR1 and CDR2 (germline): SNHLY, FYNNEI. V shed 4 bases, J shed 6 bases, and the junction held 9 bases outside the gene matches. This chain's CDR3 is CASSVLEGAGEQYF. In nucleotides, the CDR3 is TGTGCCAGCAGTGTGTTAGAGGGGGCCGGCGAGCAGTACTTC.

There are a few counts of this clonotype. The chain recombines TRBV12-3 or TRBV12-4 with TRBJ2-7, with a possible D match to TRBD2 (6 bases). Trimming removed 8 bases from V and 3 bases from J, with 23 bases in between. The CDR3 is made up of 16 amino acids. The CDR3 loop reads CASSSLGGLPNYEQYF. The DNA for the CDR3 is TGTGCCAGCTCCTCCCTCGGAGGGTTACCGAACTACGAGCAGTACTTC.

The chain has TRBV12-3 or TRBV12-4 and TRBJ1-4, with TRBD1 identical over 8 bases. The CDR3 spans 14 residues. J was trimmed by 7 bases and V by 7 bases; bases with no gene match: 8. In nucleotides, the CDR3 is TGTGCCAGCAATAACCGGGACAGGCCTGAAAAACTGTTTTTT. Translating gives CASNNRDRPEKLFF.

The chain joins TRBV29-1 to TRBJ1-2; a possible D gene is TRBD1 (6 bases). Germline-derived CDR1 and CDR2 are SQVTM and ANQGSEA. This CDR3 is 11 amino acids long. The CDR3, as DNA: TGCAGACACAGGGTCTCCGATGGCTACACCTTC. Translated: CRHRVSDGYTF. Supplemented by reference TRBV29-1 and TRBJ1-2, the full variable domain reads SAVISQKPSRDICQRGTSLTIQCQVDSQVTMMFWYRQQPGQSLTLIATANQGSEATYESGFVIDKFPISRPNLTFSTLTVSNMSPEDSSIYLCRHRVSDGYTFGSGTRLTVV.

This clonotype has a handful of counts. CDR3 sequence reads: CASTKGLATQETQYF. The CDR3 DNA reads as TGTGCCAGCACCAAGGGACTAGCGACTCAAGAGACCCAGTACTTC. The chain uses TRBV6-5 and TRBJ2-5, with 10 bases aligning to TRBD2. V shed 7 bases and J 2 bases; nucleotides not matched to a gene: 7. The CDR3 has 15 residues. Looked up from germline, CDR1 is MNHEY and CDR2 is SVGAGI.

This clonotype was seen at least ten times. V is TRBV15 and J is TRBJ1-5; TRBD1 is a possible D gene (6 bases). This CDR3 comprises 17 residues. The germline V gene encodes CDR1 LNHNV and CDR2 YYDKDF (reference sequence). V gave up 2 bases and J gave up 4 bases, with 18 bases separating them. As DNA, the CDR3 is TGTGCCACCAGCAGATCCCTGGGGGACACCTCTAATCAGCCCCAGCATTTT. It yields the protein CATSRSLGDTSNQPQHF.

The V gene is TRBV24-1, the J gene TRBJ2-3; D not resolved. This CDR3 is 11 amino acids long. The V gene's germline CDR1 is KGHDR and CDR2 SFDVKD. Deletions cut 3 bases from V and 5 bases from J, with 2 bases between. The CDR3 loop reads CATSDQDTQYF. In DNA form, the CDR3 reads TGTGCCACCAGTGATCAAGATACGCAGTATTTT.

This clonotype was recorded at least ten times. V is TRBV7-9 and J is TRBJ1-4; D gene uncertain. From germline, CDR1 is SEHNR and CDR2 FQNEAQ (reference sequence). Between the trimmed V and J ends, which lost 5 bases and 5 bases, there was a span of 15 bases. CDR3 length equals 15 residues. CDR3 DNA sequence: TGTGCCAGCAGCAAAATACTGGACGGGAATGAAAAACTGTTTTTT. Its translation: CASSKILDGNEKLFF.

The chain recombines TRBV10-3 with TRBJ1-6; 7 nucleotides match TRBD1. The CDR3 extends over 14 amino acids. Trimming at V came to 5 bases and at J to 9 bases, leaving 7 bases not matched to a gene. Germline V CDR1 and CDR2: ENHRY, SYGVKD. The CDR3 sequence: CAISTGDWGSPLHF. Here the CDR3 DNA reads TGTGCCATCAGTACAGGGGACTGGGGTTCACCCCTCCACTTT.

This rearrangement joins TRBV25-1 to TRBJ1-4; maybe TRBD1 (6 bases). The CDR3 is made up of 14 amino acids. V was clipped by 3 bases and J by 8 bases, with 13 bases between them. Germline lookup yields CDR1 MGHDK and CDR2 SYGVNS. DNA for the CDR3: TGTGCCAGCAGTGATGTGGGGGCCCAAGAAAAACTGTTTTTT. Its protein is CASSDVGAQEKLFF.